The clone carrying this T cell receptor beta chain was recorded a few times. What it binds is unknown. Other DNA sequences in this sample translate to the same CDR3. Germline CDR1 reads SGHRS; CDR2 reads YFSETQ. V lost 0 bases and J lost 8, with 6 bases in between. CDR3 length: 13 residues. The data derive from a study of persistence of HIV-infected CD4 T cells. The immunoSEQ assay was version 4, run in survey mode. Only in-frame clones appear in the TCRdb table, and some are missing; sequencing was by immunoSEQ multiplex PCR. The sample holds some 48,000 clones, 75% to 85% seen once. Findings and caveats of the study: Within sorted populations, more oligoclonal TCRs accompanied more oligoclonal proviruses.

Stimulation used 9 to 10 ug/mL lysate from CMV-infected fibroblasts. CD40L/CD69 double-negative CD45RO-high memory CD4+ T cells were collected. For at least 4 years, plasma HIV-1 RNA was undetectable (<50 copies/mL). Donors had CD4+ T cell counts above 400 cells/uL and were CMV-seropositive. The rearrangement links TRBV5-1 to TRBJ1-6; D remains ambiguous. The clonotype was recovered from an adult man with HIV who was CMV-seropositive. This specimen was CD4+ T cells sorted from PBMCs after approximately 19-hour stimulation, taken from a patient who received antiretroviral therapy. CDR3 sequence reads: CASSLGRDSPLHF. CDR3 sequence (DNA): TGCGCCAGCAGCTTGGGGCGCGATTCACCCCTCCACTTT.